The rows below give T cell receptor beta chains drawn from one sample of a study of T cell clones after liver transplantation. Produced via immunoSEQ multiplex PCR; TCRdb's table is partial and in-frame only. The data hold some 50,000 clones, with over 60% observed a single time. The material sequenced was CD4+ T cells from blood, taken at the 22-month timepoint. Receptor source: a human patient who received a liver transplant. The graft donor may be the source of some T cells. Both conserved end residues are part of each CDR3. The D gene is left open where the match is weak. A clone size is listed for some rows: how often the clone was seen (once, few, many), or a class if it is expanded.

size,V,D,J,DNA,CDR3
-,TRBV6-6,-,TRBJ2-7,TGTGCCAGCAGTTACTCTAATTCTGGGAACTACGAGCAGTACTTC,CASSYSNSGNYEQYF
few,TRBV6-5,-,TRBJ2-5,TGTGCCAGCAGCCTTCAGGGGCGGGGGCAAGAGACCCAGTACTTC,CASSLQGRGQETQYF
-,TRBV28,-,TRBJ2-7,TGTGCCAGCCTAAAGCAGGCGCCAGCCTACGAGCAGTACTTC,CASLKQAPAYEQYF
-,TRBV6-4,-,TRBJ1-5,TGTGCCAGCAGTGAAGGTACGGGTCAGCCCCAGCATTTT,CASSEGTGQPQHF
few,TRBV18,-,TRBJ2-6,TGTGCCAGCTCACCACCGAACAAGGCTGGGGCCAACGTCCTGACTTTC,CASSPPNKAGANVLTF
-,TRBV7-2,-,TRBJ2-7,TGTGCCAGCAGCTTTTCCCCCGACACCGCCTACGAGCAGTACTTC,CASSFSPDTAYEQYF
-,TRBV7-9,-,TRBJ1-4,TGTGCCAGCAGCCAGGGTCAGCTTAATGAAAAACTGTTTTTT,CASSQGQLNEKLFF
-,TRBV5-1,-,TRBJ2-7,TGCGCCAGCAGCTTGGACAGGACCTACGAGCAGTACTTC,CASSLDRTYEQYF
-,TRBV10-3,TRBD2,TRBJ2-1,TGTGCCATCACTAGCGGAGAAAACAATGAGCAGTTCTTC,CAITSGENNEQFF
-,TRBV9,TRBD1,TRBJ1-5,TGTGCCAGCAGCGAGGGGGCAGGGGGCTGGGGTCAGCCCCAGCATTTT,CASSEGAGGWGQPQHF
-,TRBV7-2,TRBD1,TRBJ2-1,TGTGCCAGCAGGGTCACAGGGGGCGGTCATGATGAGCAGTTCTTC,CASRVTGGGHDEQFF
-,TRBV10-1,-,TRBJ2-7,TGCGCCAGCAGTGAGTCGGTACTTGGCACCTACGAGCAGTACTTC,CASSESVLGTYEQYF
few,TRBV7-2,-,TRBJ2-3,TGTGCCAGCAGCTTAATCAAATTTGGCGGGGGCACAGATACGCAGTATTTT,CASSLIKFGGGTDTQYF
-,TRBV5-4,-,TRBJ2-3,TGTGCCAGCAGCTCAAGACAGCTCAGGGATACGCAGTATTTT,CASSSRQLRDTQYF
-,TRBV28,TRBD1,TRBJ1-6,TGTGCCAGCAGTACGGGACAGGTCAATTCACCCCTCCACTTT,CASSTGQVNSPLHF
-,TRBV28,-,TRBJ1-2,TGTGCCAGCAGTCCCTTGACAGCCCCTAACTATGGCTACACCTTC,CASSPLTAPNYGYTF
-,TRBV6-1,-,TRBJ2-7,TGTGCCAGCAGTTCTGACGGGCCACTAGGAGAGCAGTACTTC,CASSSDGPLGEQYF
-,TRBV9,-,TRBJ1-4,TGTGCCAGCAGCGTAGGGGGGACGCCTAATGAAAAACTGTTTTTT,CASSVGGTPNEKLFF
-,TRBV7-3,TRBD1,TRBJ1-1,TGTGCCAGCAGCTTAGACAGGGGGCTCGTTTTGAGCGGTGAAGCTTTCTTT,CASSLDRGLVLSGEAFF
-,TRBV11-2,-,TRBJ1-1,TGTGCCAGCATGGTGGGGGGCTATAACACTGAAGCTTTCTTT,CASMVGGYNTEAFF
few,TRBV10-3,-,TRBJ1-4,TGTGCCATCAGTGATGGTCAGCCGAATGAAAAACTGTTTTTT,CAISDGQPNEKLFF
-,TRBV4-1,-,TRBJ2-1,TGCGCCAGCAGCCATGTTCGAGGCAATGAGCAGTTCTTC,CASSHVRGNEQFF
-,TRBV29-1,-,TRBJ2-5,TGCAGCGTTGACAGCCAAGAGACCCAGTACTTC,CSVDSQETQYF
-,TRBV18,-,TRBJ2-6,TGTGCCAGCTCACCGGGACCGAGGACCAACGTCCTGACTTTC,CASSPGPRTNVLTF
-,TRBV6-5,-,TRBJ1-4,TGCCCTGACGGGGCAACTAATGAAAAACTGTTTTTT,CPDGATNEKLFF
-,TRBV7-9,-,TRBJ1-4,TGTGCCAGCAGCTTAACGATTTCTGAAAAACTGTTTTTT,CASSLTISEKLFF
once,TRBV29-1,TRBD1,TRBJ1-2,TGCAGCGTTGAAGACCGAAACAGGGGGCCTAACTATGGCTACACCTTC,CSVEDRNRGPNYGYTF
once,TRBV27,TRBD2,TRBJ2-2,TGTGCCAGCAGTTTTTTAGCGGGGGGGCCGGGCACCGGGGAGCTGTTTTTT,CASSFLAGGPGTGELFF
few,TRBV7-9,TRBD1,TRBJ1-6,TGTGCCAGCAGCTTAGCCCTCGGGACAGGGACGAATTCACCCCTCCACTTT,CASSLALGTGTNSPLHF
-,TRBV9,-,TRBJ2-1,TGTGCCAGCAGCGTAGAGGCGCAGGGTAGCGATGAGCAGTTCTTC,CASSVEAQGSDEQFF
-,TRBV11-2,TRBD1,TRBJ2-7,TGTGCCAGCAGCCCTCGACAGGGGAGCTCCTACGAGCAGTACTTC,CASSPRQGSSYEQYF
-,TRBV28,-,TRBJ2-3,TGTGCCAGCAGGAGCACAGATACGCAGTATTTT,CASRSTDTQYF
-,TRBV18,-,TRBJ2-2,TGTGCCAGCTCACCTGTACAGAACACCGGGGAGCTGTTTTTT,CASSPVQNTGELFF
-,TRBV6-5,-,TRBJ1-2,TGTGCCAGCAGTTACTCGCAGGGATATGGCTACACCTTC,CASSYSQGYGYTF
-,TRBV4-2,-,TRBJ1-2,TGTGCCAGTGGGACGGTGTATGGCTACACCTTC,CASGTVYGYTF
-,TRBV30,-,TRBJ2-5,TGTGCCTGGAGTACTCCCAGGGGGGGACTAGAGACCCAGTACTTC,CAWSTPRGGLETQYF
-,TRBV2,TRBD1,TRBJ2-2,TGTGCCACCACGGACAGGGGGGTCACCGGGGAGCTGTTTTTT,CATTDRGVTGELFF
-,TRBV5-1,-,TRBJ1-1,TGCGCCAGCAGCTTGCAAGCAGGACTCCAGAACACTGAAGCTTTCTTT,CASSLQAGLQNTEAFF
-,TRBV2,-,TRBJ2-2,TGTGCCAGCAATTGGCAGGGCCCTTCGAACACCGGGGAGCTGTTTTTT,CASNWQGPSNTGELFF
once,TRBV5-1,TRBD1,TRBJ2-7,TGCGCCAGCAGCTTGTTTCCGACAGGGTCCTACGAGCAGTACTTC,CASSLFPTGSYEQYF
once,TRBV7-9,TRBD1,TRBJ2-5,TGTGCCAGCAGCAGGGGGCGACAAGAGACCCAGTACTTC,CASSRGRQETQYF
-,TRBV9,TRBD2,TRBJ2-3,TGTGCCAGCAGCGTTACTCGGGGACTAGCGGGGGTCACAGATACGCAGTATTTT,CASSVTRGLAGVTDTQYF
-,TRBV5-6,-,TRBJ1-6,TGTGCCAGCAGCTTGGGTCCAGGGGCGTATGAACCCCTCCACTTT,CASSLGPGAYEPLHF
-,TRBV7-2,-,TRBJ2-2,TGTGCCAGCAGCCCGGGACAAATCCAGACCGGGGAGCTGTTTTTT,CASSPGQIQTGELFF
-,TRBV11-3,-,TRBJ2-3,TGTGCCAGCAGCGGGGGTAAAACACCTGATACAGATACGCAGTATTTT,CASSGGKTPDTDTQYF
-,TRBV4-1,TRBD1,TRBJ1-2,TGCGCCAGCAGCCAGAGGACAGGGGACTATGGCTACACCTTC,CASSQRTGDYGYTF
few,TRBV6-6,-,TRBJ1-2,TGTGCCAGCAGTTACGTACAAGGCTACACCTTC,CASSYVQGYTF
-,TRBV5-8,-,TRBJ2-7,TGTGCCAGCAGCTTGTTGCTCGCGAGCTCCTACGAGCAGTACTTC,CASSLLLASSYEQYF
-,TRBV6-5,-,TRBJ2-2,TGTGCCAGCAGCTATAACGGAGGGTTCCCCGGGGAGCTGTTTTTT,CASSYNGGFPGELFF
-,TRBV30,TRBD2,TRBJ2-1,TGTGGGATGCGGCGGGGGGCTGCGAATGAGCAGTTCTTC,CGMRRGAANEQFF
few,TRBV6-1,-,TRBJ1-2,TGTGCCAGCAGTGAATTAATATCAGGAGGGGACTATGGCTACACCTTC,CASSELISGGDYGYTF
-,TRBV2,TRBD1,TRBJ1-6,TGTGCCAGCAATCCGGGACAGGGCTATAATTCACCCCTCCACTTT,CASNPGQGYNSPLHF
-,TRBV28,-,TRBJ1-4,TGTGCCAGCAGTGAAGGGAGAGCGAATGAAAAACTGTTTTTT,CASSEGRANEKLFF
-,TRBV5-4,TRBD2,TRBJ2-3,TGTGCCAGCAGCTTATGGACTAGCTCAGATACGCAGTATTTT,CASSLWTSSDTQYF
few,TRBV15,-,TRBJ2-5,TGTGCCACCAGCAGCCGACAGGAGATGTACCAAGAGACCCAGTACTTC,CATSSRQEMYQETQYF
-,TRBV19,-,TRBJ1-5,TGTGCCAGTAGGCGACAGGCTGGGGGATCCTATAGCAATCAGCCCCAGCATTTT,CASRRQAGGSYSNQPQHF
-,TRBV6-5,TRBD1,TRBJ1-3,TGTGCCAGCCAAGACAGGGTCGGAAACACCATATATTTT,CASQDRVGNTIYF
once,TRBV29-1,-,TRBJ2-3,TGCAGCGGTAGGGGGGGGACAGATACGCAGTATTTT,CSGRGGTDTQYF
-,TRBV6-6,TRBD2,TRBJ2-1,TGTGCCAGCAGTTACCTGACTCGGGAGGGTGAGCAGTTCTTC,CASSYLTREGEQFF
-,TRBV30,-,TRBJ1-1,TGTGCCTGGAGTGTGCAGATTGAAGCTTTCTTT,CAWSVQIEAFF